What follows are 23 T cell receptor beta chains derived from one specimen sequenced in a study of blood T cell repertoires in COVID-19. Assay: immunoSEQ multiplex PCR; the TCRdb copy retains only in-frame clones and omits some. Of approximately 200,000 clones listed, approximately 80% are singletons. Sequenced sample: PBMCs or T cells enriched from blood (not recorded which). The receptors shown here come from a woman aged 40-49 years with acute COVID-19.

There are a few counts of this clone. The chain links TRBV19 to TRBJ2-7; D is undetermined. The CDR3 sequence is 13 residues long. Looked up from germline, CDR1 is LNHDA and CDR2 is SQIVND (reference sequence). Deletions cut 3 bases from V and 3 bases from J, with 9 bases between. CDR3 nucleotide sequence: TGTGCCAGTAGTATTGGCAGGAACTACGAGCAGTACTTC. This gives the protein CASSIGRNYEQYF.

This clone occurred a few times. V usage is TRBV19 and J usage is TRBJ1-6; D is uncertain. Germline loops: CDR1 LNHDA, CDR2 SQIVND (reference sequence). The CDR3 covers 15 residues. V was shortened by 6 bases and J by 5 bases, with 14 bases between the two germline ends. The DNA of the CDR3 is TGTGCCAGTAGCCCTCCGGACGGGAATAATTCACCCCTCCACTTT. This encodes CASSPPDGNNSPLHF.

V and J are TRBV7-8 and TRBJ1-1; tentative D call: TRBD1 (5 bases). Trimming took off 5 bases at V and 5 bases at J, with 18 bases between the two ends. CDR1 and CDR2 (germline): SGHVS, FQNEAQ. The CDR3 consists of 15 residues. CDR3 DNA sequence: TGTGCCAGCAGCCTGAGAACGTCTGGGGGGACTGAAGCTTTCTTT. Residues: CASSLRTSGGTEAFF.

The genes are TRBV14 and TRBJ2-1; the D gene is possibly TRBD2 (6 bases). Germline V gene data show CDR1 as SGHDN and CDR2 as FVKESK. This CDR3 is 15 amino acids long. Trimming shortened V by 2 bases and J by 2 bases, and 10 bases separated the two germline ends. Here the CDR3 reads CASSQLGRTYNEQFF. The CDR3 DNA reads as TGTGCCAGCAGCCAACTAGGGAGGACCTACAATGAGCAGTTCTTC.

The V call is TRBV5-1, the J call TRBJ1-1; tentatively, D is TRBD1 (5 bases). Looked up from germline, CDR1 is SGHRS and CDR2 is YFSETQ. This CDR3 is 16 amino acids long. V gave up 0 bases and J gave up 4 bases, with 16 bases separating them. This CDR3 reads CASSLDWVGQGTEAFF. CDR3 nucleotide sequence: TGCGCCAGCAGCTTGGATTGGGTAGGGCAGGGCACTGAAGCTTTCTTT.

The V call is TRBV19, the J call TRBJ2-5; the match to TRBD1 covers 8 bases. V dropped 4 bases and J dropped 9; count of bases not matched to a gene: 7. This CDR3 has 13 amino acids. Germline lookup yields CDR1 LNHDA and CDR2 SQIVND (reference sequence). The CDR3 nucleotides are TGTGCCAGTAGTACAGGACAGGGATTTGCCCAGTACTTC. Amino acid sequence: CASSTGQGFAQYF.

This clone was counted a few times. The V call is TRBV29-1, the J call TRBJ1-3, with 8 bases that match TRBD1. Looked up from germline, CDR1 is SQVTM and CDR2 is ANQGSEA. This CDR3 region has 15 residues. V lost 1 base and J lost 0; bases outside the gene matches: 2. DNA for the CDR3: TGCAGCGTTGAAGTCAGGGGGCGCTCTGGAAACACCATATATTTT. Protein sequence: CSVEVRGRSGNTIYF.

The chain couples TRBV19 to TRBJ2-7; TRBD1 aligns across 8 bases. This CDR3 comprises 14 residues. The ends lost 2 bases at V and 4 bases at J; junction bases unmatched: 4. Germline V gives CDR1 LNHDA, CDR2 SQIVND (reference sequence). The CDR3 here is CASSISGQGYEQYF. Written as DNA, the CDR3 is TGTGCCAGTAGTATATCAGGACAGGGTTACGAGCAGTACTTC.

The rearrangement links TRBV6-2 or TRBV6-3 to TRBJ1-2, with D possibly TRBD1 on 6 matching bases. In germline, CDR1 is MNHEY, CDR2 SVGEGT. Trimming left V 4 bases short and J 1 base short, with 7 bases between. This CDR3 comprises 13 residues. The CDR3 spells CASSFRGNYGYTF. DNA for the CDR3: TGTGCCAGCAGTTTCAGGGGTAACTATGGCTACACCTTC.

The chain employs TRBV7-2 and TRBJ1-5, with D possibly TRBD1 on 6 matching bases. This CDR3 has 14 residues. Germline lookup yields CDR1 SGHTA and CDR2 FQGNSA. V was cut by 3 bases and J by 3 bases, with 9 bases left in between. The CDR3 spells CASSFGQLNQPQHF. In nucleotides, the CDR3 is TGTGCCAGCAGCTTTGGACAGCTCAATCAGCCCCAGCATTTT.

This clone was detected a few times. The rearrangement joins TRBV28 to TRBJ1-2; 7 bases fit TRBD1. V trimming: 8 bases; J trimming: 2 bases; junction bases outside the gene matches: 14. Germline CDR1 is MDHEN and CDR2 is SYDVKM. The CDR3 covers 16 residues. CDR3 residues: CASGRAGGSGNYGYTF. The CDR3 bases are TGTGCCAGCGGGCGGGCAGGGGGGTCTGGGAACTATGGCTACACCTTC.

This clone was detected only a few times. The chain is built from TRBV12-3 or TRBV12-4 and TRBJ1-2, with D possibly being TRBD1 (6 bases). V lost 5 bases, J lost 4 bases, and 8 bases lay in between. This CDR3 region has 12 residues. As DNA, the CDR3 is TGTGCCAGCAGTGGGACAACCTATGGCTACACCTTC. Translating gives CASSGTTYGYTF.

The chain recombines TRBV7-6 with TRBJ1-6; no definite D call. The ends were cut back, 4 bases at V and 6 bases at J, with 13 bases in the middle. There are 15 residues in the CDR3. The germline CDR1 and CDR2 sequences are SGHVS and FNYEAQ. The CDR3 DNA sequence: TGTGCCAGCAGCTCCCTCCCGACGGGTAATTCACCCCTCCACTTT. It translates to CASSSLPTGNSPLHF.

CDR3 sequence reads: CASSLSLGAGRGHGYTF. As DNA, the CDR3 is TGTGCCAGCAGCTTGAGTCTCGGCGCTGGGAGGGGACATGGCTACACCTTC. The chain carries TRBV7-2 and TRBJ1-2; D perhaps matches TRBD1 (5 bases). Deletions cut 3 bases from V and 6 bases from J, with 23 bases between. Germline values: CDR1 SGHTA, CDR2 FQGNSA. CDR3 length: 17 amino acids.

This chain connects TRBV27 to TRBJ1-1; a possible D gene is TRBD1 (6 bases). The V gene's germline CDR1 is MNHEY and CDR2 SMNVEV (reference sequence). CDR3 length: 14 residues. With 8 bases removed from V and 3 bases from J, the gap between germline ends came to 16 bases. The CDR3 sequence is CASLGGRAHTEAFF. The CDR3 nucleotides read TGTGCCAGCTTAGGGGGGAGGGCTCACACTGAAGCTTTCTTT.

This clone was seen more than once but under ten times. This chain connects TRBV29-1 to TRBJ1-5, with D possibly matching TRBD1 (5 bases). CDR1 SQVTM and CDR2 ANQGSEA come from the germline V gene. CDR3 length: 13 residues. The ends were cut back, 4 bases at V and 5 bases at J, with 12 bases in the middle. The CDR3 nucleotides read TGCAGCGTTGCGACAGCCCGCGATCAGCCCCAGCATTTT. Its protein product is CSVATARDQPQHF.

The rearrangement links TRBV5-4 to TRBJ1-2; D is ambiguous. The germline CDR1 and CDR2 sequences are SGHNT and YYREEE (reference sequence). V lost 1 base and J 4 bases, leaving 8 bases between the germline ends. This CDR3 has 13 residues. CDR3 DNA: TGTGCCAGCAGCTTGAATTCACTCTATGGCTACACCTTC. This encodes CASSLNSLYGYTF.

The rearrangement links TRBV30 to TRBJ1-6, with unresolved D. In germline, CDR1 is GTSNPN, CDR2 SVGIG (reference sequence). The CDR3 spans 15 residues. With 3 bases removed from V and 9 bases from J, the gap between germline ends came to 18 bases. Written as DNA, the CDR3 is TGTGCCTGGAGGGATAAAAGGACTTCTAGTTCACCCCTCCACTTT. Its translation is CAWRDKRTSSSPLHF.

V usage is TRBV9 and J usage is TRBJ2-2; 9 bases map to TRBD1. CDR1 and CDR2 (germline): SGDLS, YYNGEE. Losses at the gene ends were 2 bases for V and 6 bases for J; bases not matched to a gene: 14. The CDR3 is 18 residues long. The CDR3 DNA is TGTGCCAGCAGCGTGGGACAGGGAGGGAGGGTTAGCGCCGGGGAGCTGTTTTTT. Translating it yields CASSVGQGGRVSAGELFF.

The rearrangement uses TRBV10-3 and TRBJ1-4, with TRBD1 matching over 8 bases. The CDR3 has 14 amino acids. After removal of 10 bases from V and 4 bases from J, the junction contained 8 bases not matched to a gene. CDR1 is ENHRY, CDR2 SYGVKD, per germline. CDR3 nucleotides: TGTGCCACGCGACCGGGACAGGATAATGAAAAACTGTTTTTT. Translating it yields CATRPGQDNEKLFF.

The chain carries TRBV21-1 and TRBJ1-2. TRBV21-1 is an annotated pseudogene. The length of the CDR3 is 17 residues. Here the CDR3 DNA reads TGTGCCAGCAGCACTAGCTTACCGCCAGGTCGGTGCTATGGCTACACCTTC. It specifies CASSTSLPPGRCYGYTF.

A single count supports this clone. This chain links TRBV7-3 with TRBJ2-5; 10 bases agree with TRBD2. CDR3 length: 16 residues. V shed 5 bases and J 1 base; nucleotides not matched to a gene: 7. The germline V gene encodes CDR1 SGHTA and CDR2 FQGTGA. The CDR3 loop reads CASSLGVAGGQETQYF. In DNA, the CDR3 is TGTGCCAGCAGCCTCGGAGTAGCGGGGGGCCAAGAGACCCAGTACTTC.

The V and J genes are TRBV12-3 or TRBV12-4 and TRBJ2-1; D is unresolved. The V gene lost 6 bases and the J gene lost 5 bases, with 5 bases spanning the gap. There are 11 residues in the CDR3. CDR3 sequence: CASSLNNEQFF. The CDR3 region has the DNA TGTGCCAGCAGCCTAAACAATGAGCAGTTCTTC.